The subject of this entry is one TCR beta chain. Its antigen is undetermined. The sample comes from a study of CD8 T cells in ankylosing spondylitis. Overall study findings and caveats: A subset of motif variants has previously been described in the synovial fluid and blood of reactive arthritis. About 8 highly homologous variants made up a TCR beta motif, and this motif appeared characteristic of ankylosing spondylitis blood.

This CDR3 contains 15 residues. The junction had 5 bases not matched to a gene; V was cut back by 1 base and J by 6 bases. CDR1 SEHNR and CDR2 FQNEAQ come from the germline V gene (reference sequence). Libraries of TCR beta came from quantitative 5'-RACE with molecular barcodes. TCRdb reprocessed the 5' RACE reads with MiXCR, giving one entry per CDR3 protein. There are 670,000 or so distinct CDR3 sequences in the sample; about 20% occur only once, and around 19% lies in the top ten. This chain connects TRBV7-9 to TRBJ1-5, with TRBD1 identical over 8 bases. This receptor was obtained from a male donor with ankylosing spondylitis. The sequenced material came from blood, either unsorted or a sorted T cell fraction (not recorded which). CDR3 DNA sequence: TGTGCCAGCAGCTTAGGGACAGGGTCGGTTCAGCCCCAGCATTTT. Its translation is CASSLGTGSVQPQHF.